These 11 T cell receptor beta chains share one sample of origin, sequenced in a study of blood T cell repertoires in COVID-19 (TCRdb year 2020). The library was produced with the immunoSEQ multiplex PCR assay. TCRdb obtained this table from immuneACCESS and retained in-frame rearrangements with V and J assigned. These tables miss some clones; where compared with another copy, unresolved V genes account for less than half of the shortfall, and the remainder is unexplained. This sample has around 200,000 clones in its table, and about 85% of those were observed once. Over 15% of the sample comes from the top ten. The sample was PBMCs or T cells enriched from blood (not recorded which). The receptors shown here come from a middle-aged man who had recovered from COVID-19.

This clone was detected a few times. The genes are TRBV29-1 and TRBJ1-4, with TRBD1 matching over 8 bases. Germline values: CDR1 SQVTM, CDR2 ANQGSEA. Germline trimming cut 4 bases from V and 10 bases from J; bases unmatched to any gene: 8. CDR3 length: 13 residues. CDR3 sequence reads: CSVVWTGQGKLFF. The DNA for the CDR3 is TGCAGCGTTGTCTGGACAGGGCAGGGAAAACTGTTTTTT.

The gene calls are TRBV10-1 and TRBJ2-1, with 10 nucleotides matching TRBD2. This CDR3 has 16 residues. Per germline, CDR1 WNHNN and CDR2 SYGVQD (reference sequence). V lost 4 bases to trimming and J lost 1 base; unmatched junction nucleotides: 4. CDR3 amino acids: CASSASSGSSYNEQFF. In nucleotides, the CDR3 is TGCGCCAGCAGTGCTTCTAGCGGGAGTTCCTACAATGAGCAGTTCTTC.

The CDR3 loop is CASSPMSSGSVGSEQYF. DNA for the CDR3: TGTGCCAGCAGTCCCATGTCCTCGGGATCAGTTGGTAGCGAGCAGTACTTC. This chain joins TRBV28 and TRBJ2-7, with D perhaps matching TRBD2 (5 bases). V was trimmed by 5 bases and J by 6 bases, leaving 26 bases between them. Germline CDR1 and CDR2: MDHEN and SYDVKM. The CDR3 covers 17 residues.

The chain uses TRBV2 and TRBJ2-2, with a tentative D call TRBD1 (6 bases). Germline lookup yields CDR1 SNHLY and CDR2 FYNNEI. Trimming took 7 bases from V and 0 from J, leaving 15 bases between them. This CDR3 region has 16 residues. The CDR3 nucleotides are TGTGCCAGCACCCAAGGGCAGGGGACGAACACCGGGGAGCTGTTTTTT. Translation: CASTQGQGTNTGELFF.

The gene calls are TRBV7-2 and TRBJ1-1, with 9 bases lining up with TRBD1. With V trimmed by 5 bases and J by 3 bases, 4 bases remained unmatched. CDR3 length: 14 amino acids. Germline CDR1 reads SGHTA; CDR2 reads FQGNSA. For the CDR3, the DNA is TGTGCCAGCAGCGACAGGGGGAGGCACACTGAAGCTTTCTTT. This translates into CASSDRGRHTEAFF.

This chain connects TRBV5-4 to TRBJ2-7; no definite D call. CDR1 is SGHNT, CDR2 YYREEE, per germline (reference sequence). Trimming left V 1 base short and J 3 bases short, with 5 bases between. The CDR3 has 12 amino acids. The CDR3 sequence: CASSLNSYEQYF. CDR3 in DNA: TGTGCCAGCAGCTTGAACAGCTACGAGCAGTACTTC.

This clone was observed a handful of times. The V gene is TRBV2, the J gene TRBJ2-2, with D hard to call. The CDR3 consists of 13 residues. Per germline, CDR1 SNHLY and CDR2 FYNNEI. Trimming removed 4 bases at V and 4 bases at J, with 7 bases between. In DNA form, the CDR3 reads TGTGCCAGCAGTGTAGCCAGCACCGGGGAGCTGTTTTTT. It codes for CASSVASTGELFF.

The rearrangement uses TRBV7-9 and TRBJ2-7; 8 nucleotides align to TRBD1. The junction had 4 bases not matched to a gene; V was cut back by 4 bases and J by 5 bases. The CDR3 length is 13 residues. Germline values: CDR1 SEHNR, CDR2 FQNEAQ (reference sequence). DNA for the CDR3: TGTGCCAGCAGCTCCAGGGGGCTGGACGAGCAGTACTTC. Amino acids: CASSSRGLDEQYF.

The chain joins TRBV28 to TRBJ2-7; D gene uncertain. Per germline, CDR1 MDHEN and CDR2 SYDVKM. V lost 2 bases and J 2 bases, leaving 7 bases between the germline ends. The CDR3 is 13 amino acids. The CDR3: CASSLSPAYEQYF. CDR3 DNA: TGTGCCAGCAGTTTAAGTCCGGCCTACGAGCAGTACTTC.

V usage is TRBV10-2 and J usage is TRBJ2-7; 10 positions agree with TRBD2. The germline CDR1 and CDR2 sequences are WSHSY and SAAADI. The CDR3 consists of 15 residues. V shed 4 bases and J 0 bases; nucleotides not matched to a gene: 3. CDR3 amino acids: CASSVGTSVSYEQYF. For the CDR3, the DNA is TGCGCCAGCAGTGTAGGGACTAGCGTCTCCTACGAGCAGTACTTC.

The V and J genes are TRBV27 and TRBJ1-6; D not resolved. Germline V gene sequence: CDR1 MNHEY, CDR2 SMNVEV (reference sequence). V lost 2 bases and J 0 bases, leaving 5 bases between the germline ends. CDR3 length: 15 residues. The CDR3 reads CASSLLSSYNSPLHF. In nucleotides, the CDR3 is TGTGCCAGCAGTTTACTCAGCTCCTATAATTCACCCCTCCACTTT.